What follows are 11 T cell receptor beta chains derived from one specimen sequenced in a study of CD8 T cells in ankylosing spondylitis. TCRdb fed the 5' RACE reads into MiXCR, producing one record per CDR3 protein. The sample includes about 130,000 distinct CDR3 sequences, approximately 7.4% of them seen just once. The sample taken for sequencing was blood, either unsorted or a sorted T cell fraction (not recorded which). The receptors were sampled from a female donor with ankylosing spondylitis or in good health (not recorded which).

This clonotype has at least ten counts. The genes are TRBV5-1 and TRBJ2-5, with 7 bases aligning to TRBD2. Looked up from germline, CDR1 is SGHRS and CDR2 is YFSETQ. The junction had 9 bases not matched to a gene; V was cut back by 4 bases and J by 0 bases. The CDR3 consists of 16 residues. The CDR3 coding sequence is TGCGCCAGCAGCGGCGGGACCGGGGGGTACCAAGAGACCCAGTACTTC. It translates to CASSGGTGGYQETQYF.

This clonotype was counted at least ten times. The chain joins TRBV20-1 to TRBJ1-3; tentative D call: TRBD1 (5 bases). The V end was cut by 5 bases, the J end by 3 bases, with 11 bases between. The length of the CDR3 is 13 residues. Germline V gives CDR1 DFQATT, CDR2 SNEGSKA (reference sequence). CDR3: CSARGADGNTIYF. CDR3 nucleotide sequence: TGCAGTGCTCGCGGGGCTGATGGAAACACCATATATTTT.

This clonotype was observed at least ten times. The chain uses TRBV15 and TRBJ1-1, with D perhaps TRBD1 (5 bases). This CDR3 spans 17 amino acids. Deletions cut 3 bases from V and 3 bases from J, with 20 bases between. Germline V lookup: CDR1 LNHNV, CDR2 YYDKDF (reference sequence). CDR3 nucleotides: TGTGCCACCAGCAGTCCGCGGGGCCTCAGCCAAGACACTGAAGCTTTCTTT. Amino acid sequence: CATSSPRGLSQDTEAFF.

Ten or more counts support this clonotype. The rearrangement links TRBV5-1 to TRBJ1-1; 7 bases map to TRBD1. V trimming: 4 bases; J trimming: 3 bases; junction bases outside the gene matches: 6. CDR1 is SGHRS and CDR2 is YFSETQ in the germline V gene. The CDR3 covers 14 residues. CDR3: CASSRGGADTEAFF. The CDR3 nucleotides are TGCGCCAGCAGCAGAGGGGGCGCGGACACTGAAGCTTTCTTT.

Ten or more counts support this clonotype. The gene calls are TRBV4-2 and TRBJ1-2; 8 bases match TRBD1. The CDR3 totals 15 residues. Germline CDR1 reads LGHNA; CDR2 reads YNFKEQ. Unmatched junction bases numbered 3, after V lost 1 base and J lost 2 bases. The CDR3 loop is CASSQVDRENYGYTF. The CDR3 DNA follows: TGTGCCAGCAGCCAAGTGGACAGGGAAAACTATGGCTACACCTTC.

This clonotype was seen many times. This chain connects TRBV12-3 or TRBV12-4 to TRBJ2-2, with D unclear. The CDR3 consists of 13 residues. V dropped 4 bases and J dropped 8 bases, with 11 bases sitting between them. CDR3 sequence reads: CASSSLRRGELFF. The CDR3 coding sequence is TGTGCCAGCAGTTCCCTACGGAGAGGGGAGCTGTTTTTT.

The V and J genes are TRBV7-9 and TRBJ2-2, with D maybe TRBD2 (6 bases). Trimming left V 2 bases short and J 8 bases short, with 9 bases between. This CDR3 is built from 13 residues. Germline V gene data show CDR1 as SEHNR and CDR2 as FQNEAQ (reference sequence). The CDR3 nucleotides are TGTGCCAGCAGCTTAATGCTAGCGGGGGAGCTGTTTTTT. It translates to CASSLMLAGELFF.

This clonotype was seen more than once but under ten times. The rearrangement joins TRBV5-1 to TRBJ2-3, with D possibly being TRBD1 (6 bases). CDR1 and CDR2 (germline): SGHRS, YFSETQ. V lost 1 base, J lost 2 bases, and 11 bases lay in between. CDR3 length equals 15 residues. In DNA form, the CDR3 reads TGCGCCAGCAGCTTGATAGGGGGAAACACAGATACGCAGTATTTT. This sequence encodes CASSLIGGNTDTQYF.

Concerning this clonotype itself: A much larger clone lies one base from this, so it may be a read error. V gene TRBV11-2 combines with J gene TRBJ1-3, with a weak D call TRBD1 (6 bases). This CDR3 has 12 amino acids. Germline values: CDR1 SGHAT, CDR2 FQNNGV. This CDR3 reads CATRDIGNTIYF. The CDR3 DNA reads as TGTGCTACGCGGGACATCGGAAACACCATATATTTT.

This clonotype was seen many times. This chain links TRBV4-2 with TRBJ2-3, with 9 bases that match TRBD2. Germline V gene lookup returns CDR1 LGHNA and CDR2 YNFKEQ. The CDR3 has 16 residues. V was clipped by 0 bases and J by 0 bases; unmatched bases: 1. The CDR3 sequence: CASSQDAGGSTDTQYF. DNA for the CDR3: TGTGCCAGCAGCCAAGACGCGGGGGGGAGCACAGATACGCAGTATTTT.

This clonotype was recorded many times. The V call is TRBV6-1, the J call TRBJ2-5, with 8 bases fitting TRBD1. The CDR3 totals 14 residues. Germline V gene lookup returns CDR1 MNHNS and CDR2 SASEGT. V dropped 6 bases and J dropped 4; count of bases not matched to a gene: 7. This CDR3 reads CASRTGTGSETQYF. In nucleotides, the CDR3 is TGTGCCAGCAGAACCGGGACAGGATCAGAGACCCAGTACTTC.